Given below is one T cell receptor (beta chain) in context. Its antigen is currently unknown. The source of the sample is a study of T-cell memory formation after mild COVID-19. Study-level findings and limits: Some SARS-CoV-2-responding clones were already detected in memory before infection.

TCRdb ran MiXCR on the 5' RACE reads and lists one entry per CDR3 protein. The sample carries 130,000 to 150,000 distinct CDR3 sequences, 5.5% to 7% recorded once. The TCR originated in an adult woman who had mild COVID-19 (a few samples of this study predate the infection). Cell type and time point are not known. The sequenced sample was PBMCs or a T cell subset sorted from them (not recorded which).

The chain's CDR3 is CASSHSGVGTEAFF. The DNA of the CDR3 is TGTGCCAGCAGCCACTCAGGGGTAGGCACTGAAGCTTTCTTT. This chain links TRBV7-2 with TRBJ1-1; D perhaps matches TRBD1 (6 bases). The CDR3 spans 14 residues. CDR1 is SGHTA and CDR2 is FQGNSA in the germline V gene. The germline V and J ends were trimmed by 5 bases and 4 bases, with 14 bases remaining between them.